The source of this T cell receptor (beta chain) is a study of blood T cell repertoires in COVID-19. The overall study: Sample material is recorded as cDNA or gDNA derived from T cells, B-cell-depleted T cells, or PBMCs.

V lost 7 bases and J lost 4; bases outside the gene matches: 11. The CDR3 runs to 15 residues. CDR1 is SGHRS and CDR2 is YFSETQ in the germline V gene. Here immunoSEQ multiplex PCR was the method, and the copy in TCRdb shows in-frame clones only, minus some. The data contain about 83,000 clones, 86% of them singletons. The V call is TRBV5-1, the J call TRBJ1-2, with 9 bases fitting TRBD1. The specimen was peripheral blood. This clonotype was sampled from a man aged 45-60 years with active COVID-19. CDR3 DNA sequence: TGCGCCAGCGGAGGACAGGGGTCTATCCCCTATGGCTACACCTTC. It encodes CASGGQGSIPYGYTF.